The 17 T cell receptor beta chains below all came from one sample that was sequenced in a study of blood T cells in healthy people across ages. It was with a sample-barcoded 5' primer and a J-beta primer mix that a second PCR of roughly 7 to 12 cycles was run. One entry per CDR3 protein results from TCRdb running MiXCR on the 5' RACE reads. This sample has fewer than 800,000 distinct CDR3 sequences, with 20% to 25% found just once. These data are also associated with another study on T cells of mothers and their children.

The sample taken for sequencing was blood. The receptors here all came from a boy under 18 in good health.

About this clonotype: The junction departs from the called germline gene at one end, perhaps through a read error. This rearrangement joins TRBV11-2 to TRBJ2-4, with no clear D. The CDR3 is 14 residues long. Germline CDR1 reads SGHAT; CDR2 reads FQNNGV. The DNA for the CDR3 is TGTGCCAGCAGCTTAGTTCCTCGACAAGTACTGCTGCACTTC. Translation: CASSLVPRQVLLHF.

The chain uses TRBV20-1 and TRBJ1-1; tentatively, D is TRBD1 (6 bases). The CDR3 is 16 residues long. With 2 bases removed from V and 4 bases from J, the gap between germline ends came to 20 bases. The V gene's germline CDR1 is DFQATT and CDR2 SNEGSKA (reference sequence). The CDR3 sequence is CSARNGDTRVGTEAFF. The CDR3 bases are TGCAGTGCTAGAAACGGGGACACCAGGGTTGGCACTGAAGCTTTCTTT.

This clonotype was counted between two and nine times. This chain joins TRBV28 and TRBJ2-7, with D perhaps TRBD1 (6 bases). Trimming pared 5 bases from V and 2 bases from J, leaving 19 bases between. Germline lookup yields CDR1 MDHEN and CDR2 SYDVKM. This CDR3 comprises 16 residues. The CDR3 sequence: CASSPPPDSGTYEQYF. CDR3 in DNA: TGTGCCAGCAGTCCCCCCCCGGACAGTGGAACCTACGAGCAGTACTTC.

This clonotype was detected only a few times. V and J are TRBV10-3 and TRBJ2-7; D gene ambiguous. CDR3 size: 13 residues. The germline gives CDR1 ENHRY, CDR2 SYGVKD. Trimming cost V 2 bases and J 3 bases, with 8 bases left between them. The CDR3 region has the DNA TGTGCCATCAGTGAGGGGTTCGACTACGAGCAGTACTTC. Translation: CAISEGFDYEQYF.

This clonotype has a handful of counts. The V and J genes are TRBV18 and TRBJ2-5, with 8 bases lining up with TRBD1. CDR3 length: 13 residues. From germline, CDR1 is KGHSH and CDR2 LQKENI. Trimming removed 6 bases from V and 5 bases from J; junction bases left unmatched: 5. The CDR3 sequence is CASSPTGDETQYF. The CDR3 DNA is TGTGCCAGCTCTCCGACAGGGGATGAGACCCAGTACTTC.

A remark on this clonotype: The DNA is left out, because the CDR3 cannot be placed on it with certainty; the CDR3 is given as TCRdb lists it. CDR3 residues: CSVGPGTGAGEFF. The V gene is TRBV29-1, the J gene TRBJ2-1; the table's D gene call, TRBD1, was not cross checked with the DNA. The CDR3 is 13 amino acids long, termini counted. The germline V gene has CDR1 SQVTM and CDR2 ANQGSEA.

The CDR3 sequence: CSWGLAVYNEQFF. DNA of the CDR3: TGCAGCTGGGGACTAGCGGTGTACAATGAGCAGTTCTTC. The chain has TRBV29-1 and TRBJ2-5; TRBD2 matches at 11 bases. The J call is doubtful: the DNA matches TRBJ2-1 better. The CDR3 has 13 amino acids. The germline CDR1 and CDR2 sequences are SQVTM and ANQGSEA.

The chain links TRBV9 to TRBJ1-1, with D maybe TRBD1 (6 bases). Germline assignment: CDR1 SGDLS and CDR2 YYNGEE. Trimming stripped 1 base from V and 4 bases from J, with 14 bases between. This CDR3 has 15 residues. CDR3 coding DNA: TGTGCCAGCAGCGTAAAAGGAACAGGGAGCACTGAAGCTTTCTTT. Protein: CASSVKGTGSTEAFF.

CDR3 sequence (DNA): TGTGCCAGCAGTCCGACTAGCGGGAGGGTGAACGAGCAGTACTTC. It encodes CASSPTSGRVNEQYF. This rearrangement joins TRBV28 to TRBJ2-7, with 14 bases that match TRBD2. Germline values: CDR1 MDHEN, CDR2 SYDVKM. The CDR3 spans 15 residues. V shed 5 bases, J shed 5 bases, and the junction held 5 bases outside the gene matches.

The chain carries TRBV10-3 and TRBJ1-2; TRBD1 might be the D (5 bases). The CDR3 covers 15 residues. Germline V gene sequence: CDR1 ENHRY, CDR2 SYGVKD. V was trimmed by 0 bases and J by 10 bases, leaving 18 bases between them. The CDR3 DNA reads as TGTGCCATCAGTGAGTCCGCACCAACTGACAGCCCCTACACCTTC. Translation gives CAISESAPTDSPYTF.

For this clonotype: This may stem from a read error, because a much larger clone lies one nucleotide away. J is TRBJ1-2 and V is TRBV5-1; 8 positions match TRBD1. CDR1 SGHRS and CDR2 YFSETQ come from the germline V gene. This CDR3 has 14 residues. In nucleotides, the CDR3 is TGCGCCAGCAGCTTGGGTGACAGGGGCTATGGCTGCACCTTC. Translated, it gives CASSLGDRGYGCTF. The full variable domain, rest sourced from reference TRBV5-1 and TRBJ1-2, is KAGVTQTPRYLIKTRGQQVTLSCSPISGHRSVSWYQQTPGQGLQFLFEYFSETQRNKGNFPGRFSGRQFSNSRSEMNVSTLELGDSALYLCASSLGDRGYGCTFGSGTRLTVV.

This clonotype was found a few times. The chain combines TRBV6-2 or TRBV6-3 with TRBJ2-5, with D possibly TRBD2 on 5 matching bases. Per the germline V gene, CDR1 is MNHEY and CDR2 is SVGEGT. Trimming removed 8 bases from V and 1 base from J, with 11 bases in between. The CDR3 runs to 13 residues. Here the CDR3 reads CASCRESQETQYF. In DNA, the CDR3 is TGTGCCAGCTGCCGGGAATCCCAAGAGACCCAGTACTTC.

The chain employs TRBV29-1 and TRBJ2-1; TRBD2 might be the D (5 bases). V shed 0 bases and J shed 4 bases, with 13 bases lying between them. The CDR3 runs 15 residues. CDR1 is SQVTM, CDR2 ANQGSEA, per germline. The CDR3 reads CSVEDPTTIYNEQFF. The CDR3 DNA reads as TGCAGCGTTGAAGATCCGACTACAATATACAATGAGCAGTTCTTC.

The chain employs TRBV7-2 and TRBJ2-1; 14 bases match TRBD2. Germline V lookup: CDR1 SGHTA, CDR2 FQGNSA. Germline trimming cut 5 bases from V and 10 bases from J; bases unmatched to any gene: 10. The CDR3 covers 16 residues. CDR3 coding DNA: TGTGCCAGCAGCCGTCCGGGACTAGCGGGAGTAGGCGAGCAGTTCTTC. This gives the protein CASSRPGLAGVGEQFF. Full variable domain (missing parts from reference TRBV7-2 and TRBJ2-1): GAGVSQSPSNKVTEKGKDVELRCDPISGHTALYWYRQSLGQGLEFLIYFQGNSAPDKSGLPSDRFSAERTGGSVSTLTIQRTQQEDSAVYLCASSRPGLAGVGEQFFGPGTRLTVL.

The chain joins TRBV5-6 to TRBJ2-3; TRBD1 aligns across 10 bases. The V segment lost 4 bases and the J segment 5 bases; nucleotides outside the gene matches: 7. CDR3 length equals 15 residues. Germline V CDR1 and CDR2: SGHDT, YYEEEE. The CDR3 reads CASSPRTGGIDTQYF. The CDR3, as DNA: TGTGCCAGCAGCCCGAGGACAGGGGGTATAGATACGCAGTATTTT.

This clonotype was seen a handful of times. The CDR3 DNA reads TGTGCCAGCAGTTTACAGGTTAGCTCCTACAATGAGCAGTTCTTC. Translated: CASSLQVSSYNEQFF. The V call is TRBV27, the J call TRBJ2-1; D unresolved. This CDR3 has 15 residues. Deletions cut 2 bases from V and 0 bases from J, with 8 bases between. Looked up from germline, CDR1 is MNHEY and CDR2 is SMNVEV (reference sequence).

V and J are TRBV10-3 and TRBJ2-1; 8 bases align to TRBD2. J lost 0 bases, V lost 8 bases, and 6 bases had no gene match. The CDR3 runs to 15 residues. Germline CDR1 reads ENHRY; CDR2 reads SYGVKD. The CDR3 DNA reads as TGTGCCATCGAGAGACTAGCGCTCTCCTACAATGAGCAGTTCTTC. Amino acid sequence: CAIERLALSYNEQFF.